This TCR beta chain was observed in a study of blood T cell repertoires in COVID-19 (dated by TCRdb to 2020 to 2021). About the investigation overall: Samples covering the acute and convalescent phases of COVID-19 were provided by collaborators in the United States, Italy and Spain. Where available, HLA class I and class II types were obtained from metadata supplied by the sample provider rather than from assay-based typing. Nearly every sample came with metadata listing a de-identified subject ID, COVID-19 status, age in years and sex. The prospective study material was composed of cDNA or gDNA derived from T cells, B-cell-depleted T cells, or PBMCs. The repertoires were released in a freely available public database meant as a resource for research on the immune response to SARS-CoV-2. Samples came from the ongoing ImmuneRACE study (first 160 participants) plus 1,254 subjects from 6 global collaborators. Subjects who had been exposed to COVID-19, were actively infected with it, or had recovered from it provided the deeply sampled blood TCRbeta repertoires that made up the dataset. Overall study outcomes, separate from this receptor: The quantity of clinical and demographic metadata differed by source and by participant and was supplied without curation.

TCRbeta CDR3 regions were amplified from genomic DNA using the immunoSEQ Assay, a bias-controlled multiplex PCR. On the authors' methods: The number of nucleated cells in each sample was estimated by amplification of reference gene primers within the assay. To quantify the absolute abundance of each unique TCRbeta CDR3 rearrangement, sequence reads were collapsed and filtered. For each sample, productive Simpson clonality was calculated by taking the square root of Simpson's diversity index across productive rearrangements. As stored in TCRdb, this immuneACCESS dataset retains in-frame rearrangements with V and J assigned. A fraction of the clones does not appear; measured against another copy, unresolved V genes explain less than half of the discrepancy, and the remainder lacks a known reason. V, J and clone size are taken as reported in that table, and D and trimming were inferred from the DNA itself. The sample table holds around 390,000 clones, of which about 83% were seen once. The leading ten clones occupy roughly 9.4% of the sample.

Participants in the prospective study were aged about 18 to 100 years, lived in some 24 United States geographic areas, and enrolled through a virtual design. In the prospective study, participants were assigned to cohorts based on the clinical history participants reported in a screening survey and a study questionnaire. Recovered participants in ImmuneRACE Cohort 3 were defined as having two consecutive negative NP/OP PCR tests, clearance from a healthcare professional, or resolution of symptoms. Mobile phlebotomists in the prospective study collected whole blood, serum and a nasopharyngeal or oropharyngeal swab from every participant. Over a roughly 2-month period, participants in the prospective study had the option of providing additional blood draws and questionnaires. Before DNA extraction, blood samples from the prospective study were shipped at room temperature or frozen. The germline V gene yields SGHRS for CDR1 and YFSETQ for CDR2. Unmatched junction bases come to 9, with V trimmed by 4 bases and J by 3 bases. There are 15 amino acids in the CDR3, from cysteine to phenylalanine inclusive. The DNA shown is the 45-base CDR3, in frame from base 1.

There are a few counts of this clone. No antigen is known for it. No much larger clonotype is one base removed from it; base qualities were not supplied. The material sequenced was PBMCs or T cells enriched from blood (not recorded which). The chain uses TRBV5-1 and TRBJ2-5; 7 of the junction bases match TRBD1. This TCR was sampled from a woman between 50 and 59 years old who had recovered from COVID-19. The nucleotides are TGCGCCAGCAGCCCCCGGGACAGCTCGAAAGAGACCCAGTACTTC. This gives the protein CASSPRDSSKETQYF.